The 24 T cell receptor beta chains below were found in one sample sequenced in a study of CD8 T cells in Susac syndrome. RNA, at about 0.45 to 1 ug, was reverse transcribed with random hexamers. TCRdb ran MiXCR on the immunoSEQ multiplex PCR reads and lists one entry per CDR3 protein. The sample comprises 180,000 or so distinct CDR3 sequences, roughly 94% of which are singletons, and 0.085% to 0.13% rests with the top ten. The sequencing input was CD4+ T cells from PBMCs. These receptors were collected from a human donor in good health.

V gene TRBV12-3 or TRBV12-4 combines with J gene TRBJ2-1, with 9 nucleotides matching TRBD2. The CDR3 is 16 amino acids. The V and J ends lost 5 bases and 5 bases, in that order; junction bases with no gene match: 10. CDR3 nucleotide sequence: TGTGCCAGCAGTCCCGATAGCGGGAGTCTCAACAATGAGCAGTTCTTC. As protein: CASSPDSGSLNNEQFF.

The chain employs TRBV20-1 and TRBJ2-5; D is ambiguous. Looked up from germline, CDR1 is DFQATT and CDR2 is SNEGSKA (reference sequence). The CDR3 has 13 residues. Trimming stripped 0 bases from V and 2 bases from J, with 7 bases between. DNA for the CDR3: TGCAGTGCTAGAGATCTAACACAAGAGACCCAGTACTTC. This sequence encodes CSARDLTQETQYF.

V usage is TRBV27 and J usage is TRBJ2-1; D remains ambiguous. This CDR3 region has 16 residues. The germline V and J ends were trimmed by 4 bases and 10 bases, with 23 bases remaining between them. The germline CDR1 and CDR2 sequences are MNHEY and SMNVEV (reference sequence). CDR3 in amino acids: CASSSKVLGSGWEQFF. In DNA form, the CDR3 reads TGTGCCAGCAGTTCCAAAGTGTTGGGCTCTGGTTGGGAGCAGTTCTTC.

This chain uses TRBV9 with TRBJ2-1; 7 positions agree with TRBD2. V lost 0 bases to trimming and J lost 5 bases; unmatched junction nucleotides: 14. CDR1 is SGDLS, CDR2 YYNGEE, per germline. The CDR3 runs 18 residues. CDR3: CASSVAMGGVTSDNEQFF. DNA for the CDR3: TGTGCCAGCAGCGTAGCAATGGGAGGGGTAACCTCGGACAATGAGCAGTTCTTC.

The rearrangement links TRBV7-2 to TRBJ2-2; D is undetermined. CDR3 length equals 15 residues. Germline V gives CDR1 SGHTA, CDR2 FQGNSA. With 2 bases removed from V and 7 bases from J, the gap between germline ends came to 14 bases. The CDR3 bases are TGTGCCAGCAGCTTATCCCGGACGATGGTCGGGGAGCTGTTTTTT. Its translation: CASSLSRTMVGELFF.

The J gene is TRBJ2-7, the V gene TRBV24-1; 9 bases map to TRBD1. The J segment lost 3 bases and the V segment lost 4 bases, leaving 6 bases of the junction unmatched. Germline V lookup: CDR1 KGHDR, CDR2 SFDVKD. This CDR3 has 15 amino acids. The CDR3 protein is CATSDGQGTVYEQYF. CDR3 in DNA: TGTGCCACCAGTGACGGACAGGGGACAGTCTACGAGCAGTACTTC.

A single count supports this clonotype. CDR3 sequence: CASSLTPGQGGDEQYF. The CDR3 nucleotides read TGCGCCAGCAGCCTCACACCGGGACAGGGTGGCGACGAGCAGTACTTC. V gene TRBV5-1 combines with J gene TRBJ2-7, with 9 bases matching TRBD1. V lost 4 bases to trimming and J lost 5 bases; unmatched junction nucleotides: 13. Germline V gene sequence: CDR1 SGHRS, CDR2 YFSETQ. This CDR3 comprises 16 residues.

This chain connects TRBV6-2 or TRBV6-3 to TRBJ2-5, with 13 bases identical to TRBD2. The V gene's germline CDR1 is MNHEY and CDR2 SVGEGT. The V segment lost 2 bases and the J segment 5 bases; nucleotides outside the gene matches: 2. The CDR3 is 15 residues long. CDR3 sequence: CASSYGLAGAETQYF. CDR3 sequence (DNA): TGTGCCAGCAGTTACGGACTAGCGGGAGCGGAGACCCAGTACTTC.

The rearrangement joins TRBV5-4 to TRBJ2-1; 11 positions match TRBD2. With 1 base clipped from V and 4 bases from J, the junction kept 4 bases outside the gene matches. The CDR3 runs to 16 residues. Germline V lookup: CDR1 SGHNT, CDR2 YYREEE (reference sequence). The CDR3 reads CASSLSTSGSYNEQFF. The CDR3 region has the DNA TGTGCCAGCAGCTTGTCCACTAGCGGGAGTTACAATGAGCAGTTCTTC.

CDR3 coding DNA: TGTGCCTGGAGTGTTTGGGCAGGGGGTATGGAAAACATTCAGTACTTC. Protein sequence: CAWSVWAGGMENIQYF. This rearrangement joins TRBV30 to TRBJ2-4; TRBD1 matches 7 bases. Germline trimming cut 0 bases from V and 5 bases from J; bases unmatched to any gene: 10. Germline CDR1 and CDR2: GTSNPN and SVGIG (reference sequence). The CDR3 runs 16 residues.

The rearrangement joins TRBV5-1 to TRBJ1-1, with TRBD1 matching over 7 bases. Trimming took 4 bases from V and 4 from J; bases not matched to a gene: 4. The germline gives CDR1 SGHRS, CDR2 YFSETQ. The CDR3 loop spans 13 amino acids. CDR3 DNA: TGCGCCAGCAGCACCCCAGGGGGCACTGAAGCTTTCTTT. Its translation: CASSTPGGTEAFF.

V and J are TRBV5-6 and TRBJ1-1, with D possibly matching TRBD1 (6 bases). This CDR3 is built from 15 residues. CDR1 SGHDT and CDR2 YYEEEE come from the germline V gene. Trimming pared 1 base from V and 2 bases from J, leaving 12 bases between. CDR3 DNA sequence: TGTGCCAGCAGCTTGCATCAGGGGCCCAACACTGAAGCTTTCTTT. Translation gives CASSLHQGPNTEAFF.

This clonotype appeared a few times. This rearrangement joins TRBV7-9 to TRBJ2-6; no definite D call. CDR1 is SEHNR, CDR2 FQNEAQ, per germline (reference sequence). Trimming cost V 3 bases and J 2 bases, with 2 bases left between them. This CDR3 is built from 13 residues. The CDR3 DNA is TGTGCCAGCAGCTTTGCTGGGGCCAACGTCCTGACTTTC. Its protein product is CASSFAGANVLTF.

Of note for this clonotype: Its ends do not fully match the called genes, so a read error is possible. The V call is TRBV4-3, the J call TRBJ2-1; the D is unclear. The CDR3 is 15 amino acids. The germline V gene encodes CDR1 LGHNA and CDR2 YSLEER. The DNA of the CDR3 is TGCGCCAGCAGCCAAGGACTTTCCTCCAACAATGAGCAGTTCTTC. Translating it yields CASSQGLSSNNEQFF.

The chain recombines TRBV12-3 or TRBV12-4 with TRBJ1-1; D possibly corresponds to TRBD1 (6 bases). The V end lost 6 bases, the J end lost 0 bases, and 11 bases lay between the germline ends. The CDR3 spans 14 residues. The CDR3 spells CASRKNRVNTEAFF. The CDR3 nucleotides read TGTGCCAGCAGAAAGAACAGGGTGAACACTGAAGCTTTCTTT.

This clonotype has only one observation. The chain recombines TRBV7-8 with TRBJ1-4; D not resolved. Trimming shortened V by 1 base and J by 1 base, and 4 bases separated the two germline ends. The CDR3 has 14 residues. Germline assignment: CDR1 SGHVS and CDR2 FQNEAQ. CDR3 DNA: TGTGCCAGCAGCTTAGGCAGAACTAATGAAAAACTGTTTTTT. Translating it yields CASSLGRTNEKLFF.

The chain carries TRBV15 and TRBJ2-2, with D perhaps assigned TRBD1 or TRBD2 (5 bases each). The CDR3 length is 14 residues. With 1 base removed from V and 4 bases from J, the gap between germline ends came to 7 bases. Germline CDR1 reads LNHNV; CDR2 reads YYDKDF (reference sequence). The CDR3 DNA reads as TGTGCCACCAGCAGAGCAGGGAGCACCGGGGAGCTGTTTTTT. This translates into CATSRAGSTGELFF. Full variable domain (missing parts from reference TRBV15 and TRBJ2-2): DAMVIQNPRYQVTQFGKPVTLSCSQTLNHNVMYWYQQKSSQAPKLLFHYYDKDFNNEADTPDNFQSRRPNTSFCFLDIRSPGLGDTAMYLCATSRAGSTGELFFGEGSRLTVL.

The chain is built from TRBV19 and TRBJ1-1, with 11 bases identical to TRBD1. The V segment lost 3 bases and the J segment 4 bases; nucleotides outside the gene matches: 19. Germline lookup yields CDR1 LNHDA and CDR2 SQIVND (reference sequence). This CDR3 is built from 20 residues. DNA for the CDR3: TGTGCCAGTAGTATGATTTTCGTGCGACAGGACAGGGGGCTTCGCACTGAAGCTTTCTTT. It yields the protein CASSMIFVRQDRGLRTEAFF.

The chain has TRBV24-1 and TRBJ2-3; 7 bases align to TRBD2. Looked up from germline, CDR1 is KGHDR and CDR2 is SFDVKD. The V segment lost 7 bases and the J segment 0 bases; nucleotides outside the gene matches: 6. The CDR3 length is 15 residues. CDR3 sequence reads: CATSVAGDSTDTQYF. CDR3 in DNA: TGTGCCACCAGCGTCGCGGGGGACAGCACAGATACGCAGTATTTT.

The count of this clonotype is one. The chain recombines TRBV28 with TRBJ2-7, with D possibly being TRBD1 (6 bases). This CDR3 comprises 14 residues. The ends were cut back, 7 bases at V and 3 bases at J, with 16 bases in the middle. Germline V gene lookup returns CDR1 MDHEN and CDR2 SYDVKM. The CDR3 here is CASTLGGQFYEQYF. The CDR3 region has the DNA TGTGCCAGCACCCTAGGGGGACAATTCTACGAGCAGTACTTC.

The rearrangement uses TRBV7-9 and TRBJ2-5, with TRBD1 matching over 9 bases. This CDR3 is built from 14 residues. Germline assignment: CDR1 SEHNR and CDR2 FQNEAQ (reference sequence). V shed 5 bases, J shed 4 bases, and the junction held 5 bases outside the gene matches. In DNA form, the CDR3 reads TGTGCCAGCAGCCGCGCGACAGGGGGAGAGACCCAGTACTTC. Amino acids: CASSRATGGETQYF. Full variable domain (rest looked up from reference TRBV7-9 and TRBJ2-5): DTGVSQNPRHKITKRGQNVTFRCDPISEHNRLYWYRQTLGQGPEFLTYFQNEAQLEKSRLLSDRFSAERPKGSFSTLEIQRTEQGDSAMYLCASSRATGGETQYFGPGTRLLVL.

The rearrangement links TRBV4-2 to TRBJ1-2; tentative D call: TRBD1 (6 bases). The CDR3 covers 15 residues. CDR1 is LGHNA, CDR2 YNFKEQ, per germline. Trimming stripped 2 bases from V and 5 bases from J, with 15 bases between. The CDR3 protein is CASSQPDGGGYGYTF. The CDR3 DNA sequence: TGTGCCAGCAGCCAACCTGACGGAGGGGGTTATGGCTACACCTTC.

The chain joins TRBV30 to TRBJ2-2; possible D gene TRBD1, 6 bases. There are 14 residues in the CDR3. V lost 2 bases, J lost 3 bases, and 10 bases lay in between. The V gene's germline CDR1 is GTSNPN and CDR2 SVGIG (reference sequence). CDR3 loop: CAWSTQGYTGELFF. The CDR3 DNA follows: TGTGCCTGGAGTACCCAGGGGTACACCGGGGAGCTGTTTTTT.

The V call is TRBV5-1, the J call TRBJ2-1; perhaps TRBD2 as D (5 bases). Germline V gives CDR1 SGHRS, CDR2 YFSETQ. Between the trimmed V and J ends, which lost 1 base and 6 bases, there was a span of 14 bases. The CDR3 has 15 amino acids. The DNA of the CDR3 is TGCGCCAGCAGCTTGAGGGAGTCCAGGATCAATGAGCAGTTCTTC. This encodes CASSLRESRINEQFF. The complete variable domain, with remaining parts taken from reference TRBV5-1 and TRBJ2-1, reads KAGVTQTPRYLIKTRGQQVTLSCSPISGHRSVSWYQQTPGQGLQFLFEYFSETQRNKGNFPGRFSGRQFSNSRSEMNVSTLELGDSALYLCASSLRESRINEQFFGPGTRLTVL.